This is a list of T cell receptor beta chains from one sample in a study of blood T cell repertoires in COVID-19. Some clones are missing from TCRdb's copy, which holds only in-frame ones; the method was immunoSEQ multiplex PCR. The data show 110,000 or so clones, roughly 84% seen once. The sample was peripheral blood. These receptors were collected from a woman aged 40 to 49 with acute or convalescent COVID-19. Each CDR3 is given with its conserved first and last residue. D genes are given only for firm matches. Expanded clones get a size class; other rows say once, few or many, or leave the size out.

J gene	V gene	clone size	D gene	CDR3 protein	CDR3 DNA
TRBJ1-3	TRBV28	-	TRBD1	CASSFNGRGRGTGNTIYF	TGTGCCAGCAGTTTCAATGGCAGGGGGCGAGGTACTGGAAACACCATATATTTT
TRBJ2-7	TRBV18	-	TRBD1	CASSRDSQTIYEQYF	TGTGCCAGCTCACGGGACAGTCAAACCATCTACGAGCAGTACTTC
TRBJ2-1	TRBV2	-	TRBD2	CASRSLAGYDNEQFF	TGTGCCAGCAGATCACTAGCGGGCTACGACAATGAGCAGTTCTTC
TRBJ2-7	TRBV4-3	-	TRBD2	CASSQGYGTSYEQYF	TGCGCCAGCAGCCAGGGATACGGGACTAGCTACGAGCAGTACTTC
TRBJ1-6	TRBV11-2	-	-	CASSWDSSYNSPLHF	TGTGCCAGCAGCTGGGACTCATCCTATAATTCACCCCTCCACTTT
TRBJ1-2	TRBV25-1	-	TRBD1	CASSSGGSSGYTF	TGTGCCAGCAGTTCAGGGGGCTCATCTGGCTACACCTTC
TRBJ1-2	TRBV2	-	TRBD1	CASSDMEGALGSYGYTF	TGTGCCAGCAGTGATATGGAGGGGGCGCTGGGTTCCTATGGCTACACCTTC
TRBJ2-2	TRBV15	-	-	CATSLPGLGRTGELFF	TGTGCCACCAGCTTACCGGGACTTGGCAGGACCGGGGAGCTGTTTTTT
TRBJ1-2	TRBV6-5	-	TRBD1	CASRLTGGSNYGYTF	TGTGCCAGCAGACTTACAGGGGGCTCGAACTATGGCTACACCTTC
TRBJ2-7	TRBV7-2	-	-	CASSTRGIQRYEQYF	TGTGCCAGCAGCACGCGGGGAATCCAAAGGTACGAGCAGTACTTC
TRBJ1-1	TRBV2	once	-	CASSYLGQLNTEAFF	TGTGCCAGCAGTTATCTTGGACAACTGAACACTGAAGCTTTCTTT
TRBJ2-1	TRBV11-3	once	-	CASSYGGGLDEQFF	TGTGCCAGCAGCTATGGGGGGGGCTTAGATGAGCAGTTCTTC
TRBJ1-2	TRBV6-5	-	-	CASSYSGYGYTF	TGTGCCAGCAGTTACTCCGGTTATGGCTACACCTTC
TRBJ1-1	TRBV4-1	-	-	CASSREGYTEAFF	TGCGCCAGCAGCCGCGAGGGCTACACTGAAGCTTTCTTT
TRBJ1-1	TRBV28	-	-	CASSSRLGGANTEAFF	TGTGCCAGCAGTTCCCGCTTGGGGGGAGCGAACACTGAAGCTTTCTTT
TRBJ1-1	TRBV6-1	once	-	CASASGTEAFF	TGTGCCAGCGCCTCGGGGACTGAAGCTTTCTTT
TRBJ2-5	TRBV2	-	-	CASRGDTQETQYF	TGTGCCAGCAGAGGGGACACCCAAGAGACCCAGTACTTC
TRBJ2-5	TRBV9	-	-	CASSSQGNIQETQYF	TGTGCCAGCAGCTCCCAGGGTAACATCCAAGAGACCCAGTACTTC
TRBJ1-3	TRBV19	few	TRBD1	CASSVTGSGNTIYF	TGTGCCAGTAGTGTGACAGGGTCTGGAAACACCATATATTTT
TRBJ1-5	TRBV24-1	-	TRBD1	CATSDFAPQEHRGDSNQPQHF	TGTGCCACCAGTGATTTTGCCCCACAGGAACACAGGGGGGATAGCAATCAGCCCCAGCATTTT
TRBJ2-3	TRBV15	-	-	CATSRDSAASQGTQYF	TGTGCCACCAGCAGAGATTCAGCGGCGAGCCAAGGAACGCAGTATTTT
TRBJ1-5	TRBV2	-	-	CASRISYSNQPQHF	TGTGCCAGCAGAATTAGCTATAGCAATCAGCCCCAGCATTTT
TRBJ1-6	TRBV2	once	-	CASMYPSSYNSPLHF	TGTGCCAGCATGTATCCGAGCTCCTATAATTCACCCCTCCACTTT
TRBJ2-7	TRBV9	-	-	CASSVVGGHEQYF	TGTGCCAGCAGCGTAGTAGGAGGGCACGAGCAGTACTTC
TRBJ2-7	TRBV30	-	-	CAWAQGPVYEQYF	TGTGCCTGGGCTCAGGGGCCGGTCTACGAGCAGTACTTC
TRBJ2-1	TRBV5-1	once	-	CASSLAGGTEGEQFF	TGCGCCAGCAGCTTGGCCGGCGGGACAGAAGGTGAGCAGTTCTTC
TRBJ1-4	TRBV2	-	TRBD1	CASSGNRGTNEKLFF	TGTGCCAGCAGTGGAAACAGGGGAACTAATGAAAAACTGTTTTTT
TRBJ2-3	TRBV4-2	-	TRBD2	CASSLTYSGGTDTQYF	TGTGCCAGCAGCCTCACATATAGCGGGGGCACAGATACGCAGTATTTT
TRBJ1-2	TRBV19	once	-	CASSPTSGTTAGYTF	TGTGCCAGTAGTCCTACCTCCGGGACAACGGCTGGCTACACCTTC
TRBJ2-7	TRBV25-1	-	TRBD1	CASSAPGQGASYEQYF	TGTGCCAGCAGTGCACCAGGACAGGGGGCCTCCTACGAGCAGTACTTC
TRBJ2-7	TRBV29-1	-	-	CSVETDRPGDEQYF	TGCAGCGTTGAAACGGACCGACCAGGGGACGAGCAGTACTTC
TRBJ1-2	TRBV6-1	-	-	CASSEAKGIIYGYTF	TGTGCCAGCAGTGAAGCGAAGGGGATAATCTATGGCTACACCTTC
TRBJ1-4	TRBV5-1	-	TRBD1	CASTPTGLNEKLFF	TGCGCCAGCACTCCGACAGGGCTGAATGAAAAACTGTTTTTT
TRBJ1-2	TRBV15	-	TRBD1	CATSRGQTNYGYTF	TGTGCCACCAGCAGGGGACAGACCAACTATGGCTACACCTTC
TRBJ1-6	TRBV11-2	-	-	CASSPAPSQGSYNSPLHF	TGTGCCAGCAGCCCCGCCCCGTCTCAGGGGTCCTATAATTCACCCCTCCACTTT
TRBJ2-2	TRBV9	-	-	CASSPSPTGELFF	TGTGCCAGCAGCCCATCCCCCACCGGGGAGCTGTTTTTT
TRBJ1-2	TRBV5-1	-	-	CASSLGTNYGYTF	TGCGCCAGCAGCCTCGGGACAAACTATGGCTACACCTTC
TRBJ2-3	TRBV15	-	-	CATSRSKREFTSTDTQYF	TGTGCCACCAGCAGATCTAAAAGGGAGTTCACTAGCACAGATACGCAGTATTTT
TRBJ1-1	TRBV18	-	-	CASSPPTGGYTEAFF	TGTGCCAGCTCACCACCGACGGGAGGGTATACTGAAGCTTTCTTT
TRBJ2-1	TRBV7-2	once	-	CASSFRPTGFKSSYNEQFF	TGTGCCAGCAGCTTTAGGCCCACGGGATTCAAAAGCTCCTACAATGAGCAGTTCTTC
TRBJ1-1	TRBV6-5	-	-	CASSFGGRRNTEAFF	TGTGCCAGCTCTTTCGGGGGGCGGCGGAACACTGAAGCTTTCTTT
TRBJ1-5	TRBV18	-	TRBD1	CASSLYDRDQPQHF	TGTGCCAGCTCACTCTACGACAGGGATCAGCCCCAGCATTTT
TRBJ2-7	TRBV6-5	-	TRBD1	CASSNTGGVSYEQYF	TGTGCCAGCAGTAACACAGGGGGTGTATCCTACGAGCAGTACTTC
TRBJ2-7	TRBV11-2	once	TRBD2	CASSPKPGGGGYEQYF	TGTGCCAGCAGCCCAAAACCTGGGGGGGGAGGGTACGAGCAGTACTTC
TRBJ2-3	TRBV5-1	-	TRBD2	CASSGGTNTDTQYF	TGCGCCAGCAGCGGCGGGACTAACACAGATACGCAGTATTTT
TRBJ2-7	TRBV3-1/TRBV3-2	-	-	CASSQPRGSSYEQYF	TGTGCCAGCAGTCAGCCTCGGGGGAGCTCCTACGAGCAGTACTTC
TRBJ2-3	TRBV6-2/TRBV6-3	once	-	CASSNGELTSTDTQYF	TGTGCCAGCAGCAACGGCGAACTAACTAGCACAGATACGCAGTATTTT
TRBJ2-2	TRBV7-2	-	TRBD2	CASRITSGANTGELFF	TGTGCCAGCAGGATTACTAGCGGAGCGAACACCGGGGAGCTGTTTTTT
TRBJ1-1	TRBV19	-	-	CASTWDKRSEAFF	TGTGCCAGTACCTGGGACAAAAGGAGTGAAGCTTTCTTT
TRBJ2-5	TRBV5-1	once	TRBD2	CASSPGLVREETQYF	TGCGCCAGCAGCCCGGGACTAGTAAGGGAAGAGACCCAGTACTTC
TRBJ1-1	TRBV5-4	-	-	CASSPFQFGSGGTEAFF	TGTGCCAGCAGCCCCTTCCAGTTTGGTTCGGGGGGCACTGAAGCTTTCTTT
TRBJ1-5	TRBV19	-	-	CASVGHFNQPQHF	TGTGCCAGTGTCGGACACTTCAATCAGCCCCAGCATTTT
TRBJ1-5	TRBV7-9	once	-	CASSPAGAVNQPQHF	TGTGCCAGCAGCCCCGCGGGGGCAGTCAATCAGCCCCAGCATTTT
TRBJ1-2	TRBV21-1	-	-	CASSYFGTGKLRAYGYTF	TGTGCCAGCAGCTACTTTGGGACAGGGAAGCTACGGGCCTATGGCTACACCTTC